This is a list of T cell receptor beta chains from one sample in a study of T cells in Graves' hyperthyroidism and ophthalmopathy. TCRdb reprocessed the multiplex PCR reads with MiXCR, giving one entry per CDR3 protein. The sample carries roughly 250,000 distinct CDR3 sequences, roughly 17% recorded once. The specimen sequenced was blood. These receptors originate from a young woman with Graves' ophthalmopathy. Both conserved end residues are part of each CDR3. Each record gives: CDR3 protein, V gene.

cdr3_aa: CASSLGLADYNEQFF
v_call: TRBV27

cdr3_aa: CASSVGRGDSYEQYF
v_call: TRBV13

cdr3_aa: CATSRVAGASYEQYF
v_call: TRBV15

cdr3_aa: CPHVKGANVLTF
v_call: TRBV14

cdr3_aa: CASSQDRFYNEQFF
v_call: TRBV18

cdr3_aa: CASSDVAGITYEQYF
v_call: TRBV6-1

cdr3_aa: CATSVGDNEQFF
v_call: TRBV24-1

cdr3_aa: CASSQDLGAGGLNEQFF
v_call: TRBV3-1

cdr3_aa: CASSLVGNSPLHF
v_call: TRBV7-2

cdr3_aa: CSQGRAGGEGYTF
v_call: TRBV20-1

cdr3_aa: CASMGGTRTNYGYTF
v_call: TRBV6-1

cdr3_aa: CASSPQGANTGELFF
v_call: TRBV18

cdr3_aa: CASPDHSGNTIYF
v_call: TRBV6-1

cdr3_aa: CSASTAVVTEKLFF
v_call: TRBV20-1

cdr3_aa: CASSRTGGNYGYTF
v_call: TRBV6-1

cdr3_aa: CASSLEGVAGANVLTF
v_call: TRBV28

cdr3_aa: CASSWYQNTEAFF
v_call: TRBV2

cdr3_aa: CASSLAQGLSTYGYTF
v_call: TRBV5-8

cdr3_aa: CASSQTSGGSTDTQYF
v_call: TRBV2

cdr3_aa: CASSTGEGNGYTF
v_call: TRBV12-3/TRBV12-4

cdr3_aa: CASSSSPTAPNQPQHF
v_call: TRBV14

cdr3_aa: CASSLLRRNYGYTF
v_call: TRBV5-5

cdr3_aa: CATSDRGTSGRYNEQFF
v_call: TRBV24-1

cdr3_aa: CASNPTVRTSGGGATQYF
v_call: TRBV28

cdr3_aa: CASSVDTSGSQETQYF
v_call: TRBV5-4

cdr3_aa: CASSYNREDEQYF
v_call: TRBV7-9

cdr3_aa: CASSGTGVPSISGYTF
v_call: TRBV3-1

cdr3_aa: CASSWNGAGELFF
v_call: TRBV5-6

cdr3_aa: CAISESSLTEAFF
v_call: TRBV10-3

cdr3_aa: CASSSLGGGGYNEQFF
v_call: TRBV28

cdr3_aa: CASSFSSGGATLRYNEQFF
v_call: TRBV7-2

cdr3_aa: CASSSNQGDTQYF
v_call: TRBV11-3

cdr3_aa: CASSLVVGGQGAPDSPDTQYF
v_call: TRBV11-2

cdr3_aa: CALSRTGQSSYEQYF
v_call: TRBV28

cdr3_aa: CASSSPGQPTDTQYF
v_call: TRBV7-2

cdr3_aa: CASRRRGERDQPQHF
v_call: TRBV5-6

cdr3_aa: CASSIDLGWYEQYF
v_call: TRBV19

cdr3_aa: CASSQDVFRTGAGQPQHF
v_call: TRBV28

cdr3_aa: CASSPTDPVNTEAFF
v_call: TRBV12-3/TRBV12-4

cdr3_aa: CASSSGVRGGGETQYF
v_call: TRBV5-1

cdr3_aa: CASSPGQGVGPGYTF
v_call: TRBV19

cdr3_aa: CASSRGGTEAFF
v_call: TRBV12-3/TRBV12-4

cdr3_aa: CASSTWTGGIHTEAFF
v_call: TRBV12-3/TRBV12-4

cdr3_aa: CASSARRINYGYTF
v_call: TRBV12-3/TRBV12-4

cdr3_aa: CASSIPGGKTEAFF
v_call: TRBV19

cdr3_aa: CASSYEPGGPFPDTQYF
v_call: TRBV6-2/TRBV6-3

cdr3_aa: CSAPPLSDTQYF
v_call: TRBV20-1

cdr3_aa: CASSPGTATFTEAFF
v_call: TRBV5-1

cdr3_aa: CASSRDSSVSYNEQFF
v_call: TRBV18

cdr3_aa: CASSQGGIMNTEAFF
v_call: TRBV4-1

cdr3_aa: CATRRRLLGNTIYF
v_call: TRBV24-1

cdr3_aa: CASSQARVGSDYGYTF
v_call: TRBV14

cdr3_aa: CASSTRRQGRGEQYF
v_call: TRBV11-2

cdr3_aa: CASGPWRGEQFF
v_call: TRBV5-1

cdr3_aa: CASPPREVVGELFF
v_call: TRBV28

cdr3_aa: CASSLSTAGGPWETQYF
v_call: TRBV27

cdr3_aa: CASSGLAGGYEQYF
v_call: TRBV9

cdr3_aa: CASSTGRETEAFF
v_call: TRBV19

cdr3_aa: CASSPSGQGQAQETQYF
v_call: TRBV4-1

cdr3_aa: CASSPPGREGYGYTF
v_call: TRBV7-2